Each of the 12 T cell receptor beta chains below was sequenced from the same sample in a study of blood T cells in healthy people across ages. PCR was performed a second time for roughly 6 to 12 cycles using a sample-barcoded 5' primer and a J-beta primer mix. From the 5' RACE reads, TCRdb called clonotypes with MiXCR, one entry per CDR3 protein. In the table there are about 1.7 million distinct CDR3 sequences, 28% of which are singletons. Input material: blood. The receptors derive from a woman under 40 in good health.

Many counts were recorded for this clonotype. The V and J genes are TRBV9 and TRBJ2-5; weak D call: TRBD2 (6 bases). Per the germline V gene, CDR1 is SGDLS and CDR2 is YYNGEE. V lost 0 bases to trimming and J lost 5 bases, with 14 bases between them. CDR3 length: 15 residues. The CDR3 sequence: CASSVAEGAGETQYF. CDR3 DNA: TGTGCCAGCAGCGTAGCGGAGGGAGCCGGGGAGACCCAGTACTTC.

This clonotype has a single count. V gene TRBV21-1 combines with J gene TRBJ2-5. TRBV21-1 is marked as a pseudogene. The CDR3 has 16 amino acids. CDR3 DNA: TGTGCCAGCAGCAAAGAGGACGGTAACTCCCAAGAGACCCAGTACTTC. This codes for CASSKEDGNSQETQYF.

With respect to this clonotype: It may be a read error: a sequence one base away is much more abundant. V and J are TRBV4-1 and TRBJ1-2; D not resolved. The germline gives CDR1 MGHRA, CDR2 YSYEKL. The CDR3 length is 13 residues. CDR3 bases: TGCGCCAGCAGCCAAAGGGAGTCCTATGGCCACACCTTC. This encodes CASSQRESYGHTF.

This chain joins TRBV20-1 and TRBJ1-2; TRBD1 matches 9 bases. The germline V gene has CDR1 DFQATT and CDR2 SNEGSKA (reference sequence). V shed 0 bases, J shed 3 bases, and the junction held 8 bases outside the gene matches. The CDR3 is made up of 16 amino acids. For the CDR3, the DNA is TGCAGTGCTAGAGACCCCCTACAGGGGGCCGACTATGGCTACACCTTC. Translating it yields CSARDPLQGADYGYTF.

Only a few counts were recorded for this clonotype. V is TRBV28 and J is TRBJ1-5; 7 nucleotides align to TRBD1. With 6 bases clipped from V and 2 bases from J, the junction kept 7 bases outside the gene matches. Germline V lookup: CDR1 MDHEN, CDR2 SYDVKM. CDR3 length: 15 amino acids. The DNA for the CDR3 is TGTGCCAGCAGAAAAACAGGGGAGGGCAATCAGCCCCAGCATTTT. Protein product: CASRKTGEGNQPQHF.

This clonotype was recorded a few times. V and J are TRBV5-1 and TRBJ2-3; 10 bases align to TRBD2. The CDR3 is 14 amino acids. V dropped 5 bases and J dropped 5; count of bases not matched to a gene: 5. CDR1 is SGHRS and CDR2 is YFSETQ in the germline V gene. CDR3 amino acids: CASRELAGLDTQYF. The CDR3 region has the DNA TGCGCCAGCAGGGAACTAGCGGGACTAGATACGCAGTATTTT.

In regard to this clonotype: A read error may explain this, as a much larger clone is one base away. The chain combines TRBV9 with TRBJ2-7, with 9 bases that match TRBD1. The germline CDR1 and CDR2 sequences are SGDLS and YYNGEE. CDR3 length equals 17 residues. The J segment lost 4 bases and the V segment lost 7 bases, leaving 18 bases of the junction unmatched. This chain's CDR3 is CASGPQGDGTGTYEQYF. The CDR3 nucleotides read TGTGCCAGCGGCCCTCAGGGAGATGGGACAGGGACGTACGAGCAGTACTTC.

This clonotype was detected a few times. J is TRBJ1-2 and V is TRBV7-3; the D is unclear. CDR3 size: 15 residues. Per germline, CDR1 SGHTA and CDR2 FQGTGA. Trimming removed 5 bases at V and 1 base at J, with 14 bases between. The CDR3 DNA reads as TGTGCCAGCAGCCCGGACCCCCAGGATAACTATGGCTACACCTTC. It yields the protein CASSPDPQDNYGYTF.

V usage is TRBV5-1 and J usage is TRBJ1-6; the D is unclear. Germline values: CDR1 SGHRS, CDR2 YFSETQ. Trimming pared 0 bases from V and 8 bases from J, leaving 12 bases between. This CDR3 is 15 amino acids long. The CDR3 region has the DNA TGCGCCAGCAGCTTGGGAGGTCAGGCGGATTCACCCCTCCACTTT. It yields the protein CASSLGGQADSPLHF. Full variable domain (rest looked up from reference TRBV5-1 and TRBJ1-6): KAGVTQTPRYLIKTRGQQVTLSCSPISGHRSVSWYQQTPGQGLQFLFEYFSETQRNKGNFPGRFSGRQFSNSRSEMNVSTLELGDSALYLCASSLGGQADSPLHFGNGTRLTVT.

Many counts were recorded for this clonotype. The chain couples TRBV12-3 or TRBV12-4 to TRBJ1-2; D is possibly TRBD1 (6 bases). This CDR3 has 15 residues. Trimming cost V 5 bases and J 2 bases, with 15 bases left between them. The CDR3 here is CASSHQGKRNYGYTF. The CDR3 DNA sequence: TGTGCCAGCAGTCATCAGGGGAAAAGAAACTATGGCTACACCTTC.

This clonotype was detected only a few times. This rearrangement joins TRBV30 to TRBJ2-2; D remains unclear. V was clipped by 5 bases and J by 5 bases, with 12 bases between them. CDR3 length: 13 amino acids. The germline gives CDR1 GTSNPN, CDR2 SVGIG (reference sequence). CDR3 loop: CAWGPQLTGELFF. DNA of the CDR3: TGTGCCTGGGGACCGCAGCTTACCGGGGAGCTGTTTTTT.

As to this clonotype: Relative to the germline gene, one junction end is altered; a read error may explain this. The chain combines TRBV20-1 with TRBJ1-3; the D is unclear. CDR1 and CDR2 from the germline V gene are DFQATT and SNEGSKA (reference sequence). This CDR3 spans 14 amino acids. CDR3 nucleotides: TGCAGTGCTTTAGGCCAAGGAACTGGAAACACCACATATTTT. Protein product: CSALGQGTGNTTYF.